These 17 T cell receptor beta chains came from one sample sequenced in a study of TIL therapy for anti-PD-1-resistant metastatic lung cancer. Documented time point: pre-treatment sample, taken before nivolumab and TIL therapy. The tumor samples were excised metastases, mostly pleural nodules or supraclavicular lymph nodes. This was the immunoSEQ v3 assay. Using immunoSEQ multiplex PCR, the repertoire was profiled, and TCRdb retains in-frame clones only, with some absent. Of about 10,000 clones listed, 55% to 60% are singletons. The sample in question was tumor tissue, obtained at baseline. The receptor source for this set is a person between 30 and 79 years old with non-small cell lung cancer.

By frequency in the sample, this clone is medium-sized. CDR3 region: CASSPPGGSGELFF. In nucleotides, the CDR3 is TGTGCCAGCAGTCCACCAGGGGGCTCCGGGGAGCTGTTTTTT. J is TRBJ2-2 and V is TRBV7-9, with 8 nucleotides matching TRBD1. The CDR3 length is 14 residues. Germline V lookup: CDR1 SEHNR, CDR2 FQNEAQ (reference sequence). Trimming removed 6 bases from V and 6 bases from J; junction bases left unmatched: 6.

The V call is TRBV29-1, the J call TRBJ2-7, with D tentatively TRBD1 (6 bases). CDR1 is SQVTM, CDR2 ANQGSEA, per germline. The CDR3 is 13 residues long. V was pared by 4 bases and J by 2 bases, with 12 bases between. CDR3 in amino acids: CSVVTDRTYEQYF. DNA of the CDR3: TGCAGCGTTGTTACAGACAGGACCTACGAGCAGTACTTC.

V usage is TRBV7-9 and J usage is TRBJ1-1; possibly TRBD1 for D (6 bases). The CDR3 totals 12 residues. The ends were cut back, 5 bases at V and 5 bases at J, with 9 bases in the middle. The germline V gene encodes CDR1 SEHNR and CDR2 FQNEAQ (reference sequence). The CDR3: CASSRGETEAFF. The CDR3 DNA sequence: TGTGCCAGCAGCAGGGGGGAGACTGAAGCTTTCTTT.

V is TRBV5-1 and J is TRBJ2-7; D not resolved. The CDR3 sequence is 15 residues long. V was shortened by 4 bases and J by 0 bases, with 14 bases between the two germline ends. Germline V gene data show CDR1 as SGHRS and CDR2 as YFSETQ. CDR3 in amino acids: CASSLSGGRSYEQYF. For the CDR3, the DNA is TGCGCCAGCAGCCTATCGGGCGGACGCTCCTACGAGCAGTACTTC.

The genes are TRBV18 and TRBJ1-1; TRBD1 aligns across 10 bases. Germline V lookup: CDR1 KGHSH, CDR2 LQKENI. V lost 5 bases to trimming and J lost 5 bases; unmatched junction nucleotides: 8. The CDR3 consists of 15 residues. The CDR3 region has the DNA TGTGCCAGCTCATTTACCGACAGGGGGCGAACTGAAGCTTTCTTT. Translated: CASSFTDRGRTEAFF.

In its sample, this clone was seen a few times. The chain links TRBV13 to TRBJ2-6; 12 nucleotides agree with TRBD1. Germline CDR1 reads PRHDT; CDR2 reads FYEKMQ (reference sequence). J was trimmed by 2 bases and V by 4 bases; bases with no gene match: 3. The CDR3 consists of 17 residues. The CDR3 bases are TGTGCCAGCAGCTCGGGACAGGGGGCGACTGGGGCCAACGTCCTGACTTTC. This encodes CASSSGQGATGANVLTF. The full variable domain, rest sourced from reference TRBV13 and TRBJ2-6, is AAGVIQSPRHLIKEKRETATLKCYPIPRHDTVYWYQQGPGQDPQFLISFYEKMQSDKGSIPDRFSAQQFSDYHSELNMSSLELGDSALYFCASSSGQGATGANVLTFGAGSRLTVL.

V is TRBV5-6 and J is TRBJ1-5, with 8 positions matching TRBD1. CDR3 length equals 15 residues. The J segment lost 4 bases and the V segment lost 3 bases, leaving 6 bases of the junction unmatched. The germline gives CDR1 SGHDT, CDR2 YYEEEE. The CDR3 spells CASSSTGGPNQPQHF. In nucleotides, the CDR3 is TGTGCCAGCAGCTCAACAGGGGGGCCTAATCAGCCCCAGCATTTT.

This clone ranks as medium-sized. This rearrangement joins TRBV29-1 to TRBJ2-5; tentatively, D is TRBD2 (7 bases). Germline assignment: CDR1 SQVTM and CDR2 ANQGSEA. This CDR3 contains 15 residues. V lost 4 bases, J lost 5 bases, and 20 bases lay in between. This CDR3 reads CSVAALGGLGETQYF. As DNA, the CDR3 is TGCAGCGTTGCCGCCTTGGGGGGGCTGGGGGAGACCCAGTACTTC.

The chain is built from TRBV9 and TRBJ2-7, with D perhaps being TRBD1 or TRBD2 (6 bases each). CDR3 length: 13 residues. The germline V gene encodes CDR1 SGDLS and CDR2 YYNGEE. V lost 4 bases and J lost 6, with 14 bases in between. The CDR3 region is CASSPGGYSEQYF. The CDR3 DNA follows: TGTGCCAGCAGCCCCGGGGGCTACAGCGAGCAGTACTTC. Drawing the rest from reference TRBV9 and TRBJ2-7, the complete variable domain is DSGVTQTPKHLITATGQRVTLRCSPRSGDLSVYWYQQSLDQGLQFLIQYYNGEERAKGNILERFSAQQFPDLHSELNLSSLELGDSALYFCASSPGGYSEQYFGPGTRLTVT.

This clone was seen a handful of times. The chain has TRBV5-1 and TRBJ2-7; 7 bases line up with TRBD1. With 1 base clipped from V and 4 bases from J, the junction kept 8 bases outside the gene matches. The CDR3 loop spans 15 amino acids. Germline CDR1 is SGHRS and CDR2 is YFSETQ. The CDR3 region is CASSLMWGQPYEQYF. CDR3 in DNA: TGCGCCAGCAGCTTGATGTGGGGACAGCCATACGAGCAGTACTTC.

This clone was counted between two and nine times. V usage is TRBV9 and J usage is TRBJ2-7; the D is unclear. The CDR3 contains 14 residues. Per germline, CDR1 SGDLS and CDR2 YYNGEE. V shed 0 bases and J shed 2 bases, with 9 bases lying between them. CDR3: CASSVVPDPYEQYF. The CDR3 DNA is TGTGCCAGCAGCGTAGTTCCGGATCCCTACGAGCAGTACTTC.

The genes are TRBV6-5 and TRBJ2-1; a weak D match, TRBD2 (6 bases). Germline CDR1 MNHEY, CDR2 SVGAGI. V was pared by 6 bases and J by 1 base, with 13 bases between. This CDR3 has 15 residues. The CDR3 bases are TGTGCCAGCAGGGAGGGCGTTGGATCCTACAATGAGCAGTTCTTC. Protein sequence: CASREGVGSYNEQFF.

A few counts support this clone. This chain joins TRBV6-5 and TRBJ2-7; D assignment may be TRBD1 or TRBD2 (5 bases each). The CDR3 is 13 residues long. Germline V gene sequence: CDR1 MNHEY, CDR2 SVGAGI. Trimming took 4 bases from V and 1 from J, leaving 8 bases between them. Written as DNA, the CDR3 is TGTGCCAGCAGTTCGGGACGGTCCTACGAGCAGTACTTC. The encoded protein is CASSSGRSYEQYF.

The chain uses TRBV7-9 and TRBJ2-3, with D perhaps TRBD1 (5 bases). Per germline, CDR1 SEHNR and CDR2 FQNEAQ (reference sequence). The CDR3 is 15 amino acids. Trimming took off 1 base at V and 1 base at J, with 9 bases between the two ends. As DNA, the CDR3 is TGTGCCAGCAGCTTAGTGTCCAGGGGCACAGATACGCAGTATTTT. Its translation is CASSLVSRGTDTQYF.

This clone was recorded once. This chain uses TRBV19 with TRBJ1-2; no firm D call. Germline V CDR1 and CDR2: LNHDA, SQIVND (reference sequence). V was shortened by 1 base and J by 4 bases, with 13 bases between the two germline ends. This CDR3 region has 15 residues. CDR3 DNA sequence: TGTGCCAGTAGTATAGTGAGCAGCTCCTTCTATGGCTACACCTTC. As protein: CASSIVSSSFYGYTF.

Turning to this clone: The same CDR3 can be traced to other DNA sequences in this sample. Here the CDR3 reads CASSLGWNSGNTIYF. The DNA for the CDR3 is TGTGCCAGCAGCTTAGGATGGAACTCTGGAAACACCATATATTTT. This chain uses TRBV7-8 with TRBJ1-3; D gene ambiguous. This CDR3 contains 15 residues. In germline, CDR1 is SGHVS, CDR2 FQNEAQ. The V and J ends lost 1 base and 0 bases respectively, with 7 bases between them.

The CDR3 loop is CASSSSNSGVLYF. CDR3 in DNA: TGTGCCAGCAGTTCCTCAAACTCAGGGGTTCTGTACTTC. The chain is built from TRBV6-6 and TRBJ2-5; D is perhaps TRBD1 (6 bases). From germline, CDR1 is MNHNY and CDR2 SVGAGI (reference sequence). Deletions cut 4 bases from V and 13 bases from J, with 19 bases between. This CDR3 has 13 residues.